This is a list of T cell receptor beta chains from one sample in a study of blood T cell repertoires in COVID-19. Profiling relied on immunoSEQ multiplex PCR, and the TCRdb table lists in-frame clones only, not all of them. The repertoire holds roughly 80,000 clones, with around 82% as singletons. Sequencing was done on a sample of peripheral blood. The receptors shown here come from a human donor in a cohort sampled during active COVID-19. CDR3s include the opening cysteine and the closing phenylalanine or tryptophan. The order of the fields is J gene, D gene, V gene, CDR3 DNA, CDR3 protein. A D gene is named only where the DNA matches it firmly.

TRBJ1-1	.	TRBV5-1	TGCGCCAGCAGCCCGCTGCAGGAGAACACTGAAGCTTTCTTT	CASSPLQENTEAFF
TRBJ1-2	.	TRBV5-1	TGCGCCAGCAGTAAAGGGGGATATGGCTACACCTTC	CASSKGGYGYTF
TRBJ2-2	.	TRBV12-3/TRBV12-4	TGTGCCAGCGGGGTGCTAGCCGCCGGGGAGCTGTTTTTT	CASGVLAAGELFF
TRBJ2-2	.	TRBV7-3	TGTGCCAGCAGCTTATTCAGGGACAAGAAGAACACCGGGGAGCTGTTTTTT	CASSLFRDKKNTGELFF
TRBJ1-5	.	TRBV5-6	TGTGCCAGCAGCGAACTCAAATTCCGGGGGGATCAGCCCCAGCATTTT	CASSELKFRGDQPQHF
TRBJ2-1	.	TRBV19	TGTGCCAGTAGTATAGCGGGCGGGACGAATGAGCAGTTCTTC	CASSIAGGTNEQFF
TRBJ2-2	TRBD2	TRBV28	TGTGCCAGCAGCCTAGCGGGGGGAGCCGGGGAGCTGTTTTTT	CASSLAGGAGELFF
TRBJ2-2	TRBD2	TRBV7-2	TGTGCCAGCAGCCTAAGGACTAGCGGGGTATGGTCGAACACCGGGGAGCTGTTTTTT	CASSLRTSGVWSNTGELFF
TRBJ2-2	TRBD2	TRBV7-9	TGTGCCAGCAGTCTGGGACTAGCGGTAAACACCGGGGAGCTGTTTTTT	CASSLGLAVNTGELFF
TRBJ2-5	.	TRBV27	TGTGCCAGCAGCTTCGCTAGGGCCGGGGCCCAGTACTTC	CASSFARAGAQYF